This note documents a single T cell receptor beta chain sequence. Its antigen is still unknown. Produced via immunoSEQ multiplex PCR; TCRdb's table is partial and in-frame only. The data show about 67,000 clones, with under 90% seen just once and about 6.1% held by the top ten. The study pooled second doses at about 4 or about 12 weeks. This sample was included in a study of T cell responses to AZD1222 COVID-19 vaccine. CDR1 is MDHEN and CDR2 is SYDVKM in the germline V gene. The V gene lost 10 bases and the J gene lost 5 bases, with 14 bases spanning the gap. This CDR3 has 12 residues. Findings and limits, study-wide: Elevations in Spike-specific TCR breadth and depth followed administration of two AZD1222 doses. CD4 TCRs covered the whole spike, strongest at regions 160-218 and 743-854. The study sampled repertoires only after the peak T cell response.

V is TRBV28 and J is TRBJ2-5; D is perhaps TRBD1 (6 bases). This clonotype was sampled from an adult who received the AZD1222 COVID-19 vaccine. The sequences come from peripheral blood, collected 28 days after the second AZD1222 dose. The CDR3, as DNA: TGTGCCATGCACAGGGCCCGGGAGACCCAGTACTTC. This encodes CAMHRARETQYF.